What follows describes a single TCR beta chain. Its antigen is currently unknown. The data originate from a study of CXCR3-negative and CXCR3-positive naive CD8 T cells. Regarding the study as a whole: Naive CXCR3-negative cells resembled naive CXCR3-positive cells in TRBV-TRBJ usage; memory cells differed. A higher hydrophobicity marked the TRB CDR3s of CXCR3-positive naive cells versus CXCR3-negative naive cells.

UMI-labeled 5' RACE TRB cDNA libraries were prepared from the cells. TCRdb reprocessed the 5' RACE reads; each CDR3 protein has one entry and no DNA is given. This table holds 100,000 to 150,000 distinct CDR3 sequences. Phenotypically, naive CD8+ T cells corresponded to CD45RO-CCR7+CD27+CD95-. The CDR3 loop spans 15 amino acids. Germline V gene sequence: CDR1 SGHVS, CDR2 FQNEAQ. Sequencing was performed on naive CXCR3- CD8+ T cells from blood. Sample subset: CD45RO-CCR7+CD27+CD95- naive CD8+ T cells lacking CXCR3 (TNR3-). This TCR came from a human donor in good health. Some clones in this sample may be carry-over from other donors' samples. The chain links TRBV7-8 to TRBJ2-5; TCRdb's D call, TRBD2, is unchecked because there is no DNA. The CDR3 here is CASSPTSGTQETQYF.